This T cell receptor beta chain was recovered during a study of tumor-infiltrating lymphocytes in primary liver carcinoma. From roughly 0.55 ug of total RNA, TCR beta-specific cDNA was reverse-transcribed using a constant-region primer. Three rounds of nested multiplex PCR with slightly modified ARM-PCR produced TCR beta libraries. Both of the initial two PCR rounds ran for about 11 cycles and employed TRBV1-TRBV30 forward primers alongside a C-beta reverse primer. TCRdb called the multiplex PCR reads again in MiXCR, with one record for every CDR3 protein. The table shows roughly 120,000 distinct CDR3 sequences, with around 64% occurring only once. Study-wide points: Tumor-adjacent and tumor-blood pairs shared less of their repertoires than tumor region pairs shared.

Points on this clonotype: Its target is unknown.

The V gene lost 6 bases and the J gene lost 0 bases, with 11 bases spanning the gap. Germline-derived CDR1 and CDR2 are SQVTM and ANQGSEA. The CDR3 is made up of 13 amino acids. Unsorted bulk tissue (roughly 20-31 mg) underwent RNA and DNA co-extraction. Sequenced sample: liver tumor tissue from sampling region 3. Subset: tumor region T3, left-lateral pole. The rearrangement links TRBV29-1 to TRBJ2-5, with no clear D. This clonotype was sampled from a woman aged 55 to 70 with primary liver carcinoma and hepatitis B virus infection. The CDR3 protein is CSVLTAYQETQYF. Here the CDR3 DNA reads TGCAGCGTCCTAACAGCGTACCAAGAGACCCAGTACTTC.